The sequence of this T cell receptor beta chain was determined in a study of T cells in localized non-small cell lung cancer (dated by TCRdb to 2019 to 2021). As for the study more broadly: The study examined T cell repertoires in 200 to 300 patients with early-stage NSCLC and compared tumors with uninvolved tumor-adjacent lungs. The cohort consisted of roughly 240 treatment-naive NSCLC patients whose localized lung tumors had been resected. The mean age of the NSCLC patients was 50 to 85 years, with approximately 130 men and 107 women.

Summary of the overall study and its limitations: Multi-region tumor sequencing was not performed, so intratumor heterogeneity could not be excluded. Longer overall survival was associated with higher blood T cell density, whereas shorter survival was associated with higher adjacent-lung clonality. Because of the exploratory design, TCR variables were selected using unadjusted p-values without false-discovery rate correction. A median of roughly 56 of the top 100 tumor clones were detected in paired uninvolved adjacent lung, and 25 to 35 of these tumor clones were also found among the top 100 clones of the paired uninvolved adjacent lung. The highest T cell clonality was observed in uninvolved tumor-adjacent lung, where clonality exceeded that of tumor, suggesting that antigenic responses were more focused in uninvolved tumor-adjacent lung.

At diagnosis, peripheral blood, uninvolved tumor-adjacent lung and tumor were collected and stored as a combination of fresh-frozen and FFPE material. For TCR repertoire profiling, blood samples were analyzed as peripheral blood mononuclear cells. Taking its sample share into account, this clone is medium-sized (0.01 to 0.1%). Its antigen remains undetermined. No much larger clone is present one base from it, and per-base qualities are unavailable. TCR beta CDR3 regions were sequenced from DNA using the immunoSEQ Assay. The source study handled its data this way. T cell density was computed as TCR beta template counts normalized to usable DNA estimated by amplifying housekeeping genes. The preseqR package was used to estimate richness by extrapolating to 400,000 templates for PBMC samples and to 120,000 templates for tissue samples. Clonality was defined as one minus Pielou's evenness. Tissue-enriched TCRs were identified by differential abundance testing using productive amino-acid clonotypes, minimum total count 5 and alpha 0.1. The Jaccard Index and the Morisita Overlap Index were used to quantify repertoire overlap between compartments. TCR beta CDR3s were clustered by GLIPH together with public tetramer-defined viral CDR3s, and at least three viral sequences plus V-gene enrichment were required for viral motifs. TCRdb carries this immuneACCESS record with in-frame sequences only. Its versions omit some clonotypes, under half of them owing to an unresolved V gene in the studies checked, with the rest unexplained. V and J calls and clone size are those listed in that table; D and trimming were worked out from the DNA. Within this sample are nearly 15,000 clones, with approximately 85% of them counted one time only. The ten largest make up about 25% of the sample.

The sample was peripheral blood, taken before any cancer treatment. This sequence was found in a female donor aged 60 or older with stage I squamous cell lung carcinoma.

The CDR3 amino acid sequence is: CASSQAVTYEQYF. The base sequence is TGCGCCAGCAGCCAAGCAGTTACCTACGAGCAGTACTTC. Recombination joined TRBV4-1 with TRBJ2-7; no D gene is confidently identified. The germline V gene specifies MGHRA as CDR1 and YSYEKL as CDR2. The CDR3 runs 13 amino acids, cysteine and phenylalanine included. Solely the CDR3 DNA is kept, with 39 bases framed from the first base. Trimming at the junction amounts to 1 base on V and 2 bases on J, and the germline ends lie 6 bases apart.